This T cell receptor (beta chain) originates from a study of patients and donors after allogeneic stem cell transplantation. A single record per CDR3 protein comes from TCRdb applying MiXCR to the RT-PCR reads. The table lists 1,500 to 2,000 distinct CDR3 sequences, around 7.2% of them singletons. This clonotype was counted only a few times. V lost 1 base to trimming and J lost 10 bases; unmatched junction nucleotides: 3. The CDR3 runs 14 residues. Germline CDR1 and CDR2: SGHTA and FQGNSA. This sequence was found in a human donor who was either an allogeneic HSCT recipient or a stem cell or donor lymphocyte infusion donor (not recorded which). It is not recorded whose cells these are; they may come from a transplant donor. The sequenced sample consisted of blood, either unsorted or a sorted T cell fraction (not recorded which). V and J are TRBV7-2 and TRBJ2-4; 11 bases are shared with TRBD2. CDR3 in DNA: TGTGCCAGCAGCTTAGTTCCTAGCGGGAGGATTCAGTACTTC. Its translation: CASSLVPSGRIQYF. The full variable domain, completed using reference TRBV7-2 and TRBJ2-4, is GAGVSQSPSNKVTEKGKDVELRCDPISGHTALYWYRQSLGQGLEFLIYFQGNSAPDKSGLPSDRFSAERTGGSVSTLTIQRTQQEDSAVYLCASSLVPSGRIQYFGAGTRLSVL.